These 18 T cell receptor beta chains originate from one sample sequenced in a study of CXCR3-negative and CXCR3-positive naive CD8 T cells (dated by TCRdb to between 2018 and 2021). Sequencing took place on a NextSeq 550. The Human TCR Profiling Kit (MiLaboratory) was used to prepare UMI-labeled 5' RACE TRB cDNA libraries. TCRdb reprocessed the reads and assigns one entry to each CDR3 protein sequence, leaving out DNA. The table for this sample records 150,000 or so distinct CDR3 sequences. The leading ten clones occupy roughly 0.3% of the sample. Sequenced: naive CXCR3- CD8+ T cells from blood. The intended sense of this specimen's cell subset or site label: CD45RO-CCR7+CD27+CD95- naive CD8+ T cells lacking CXCR3 (TNR3-). The receptor set was obtained from a human donor in good health. Some clones in this sample may be carry-over from other donors' samples.

The chain uses TRBV9 and TRBJ1-1. There are 12 residues in the CDR3. Germline CDR1 SGDLS, CDR2 YYNGEE. This CDR3 is CASSVQGDEAFF.

V usage is TRBV9 and J usage is TRBJ2-2; the D call of TRBD1 rests on TCRdb alone, since no DNA is present to check it. This CDR3 is built from 15 residues. Germline V gene data show CDR1 as SGDLS and CDR2 as YYNGEE. The CDR3 reads CASSAGTGVTGELFF. The full variable domain, its missing parts supplied by reference TRBV9 and TRBJ2-2, is DSGVTQTPKHLITATGQRVTLRCSPRSGDLSVYWYQQSLDQGLQFLIQYYNGEERAKGNILERFSAQQFPDLHSELNLSSLELGDSALYFCASSAGTGVTGELFFGEGSRLTVL.

The chain has TRBV12-3 or TRBV12-4 and TRBJ1-2; TCRdb picks TRBD1, but there is no DNA to check that call. The CDR3 length is 14 residues. CDR3 in amino acids: CASSLDSSFNGYTF.

J is TRBJ2-1 and V is TRBV5-1; TCRdb selects TRBD1, and the lack of DNA leaves this call unchecked. There are 16 residues in the CDR3. Germline lookup yields CDR1 SGHRS and CDR2 YFSETQ. The CDR3: CASSLEAGTHYNEQFF.

This chain uses TRBV7-6 with TRBJ2-1; TCRdb calls TRBD2, which cannot be checked without DNA. The CDR3 length is 15 residues. The germline CDR1 and CDR2 sequences are SGHVS and FNYEAQ. The CDR3 protein is CASSSTSGGLNEQFF.

This chain uses TRBV7-2 with TRBJ2-3; the TRBD2 assignment by TCRdb is unverifiable without DNA. Germline V CDR1 and CDR2: SGHTA, FQGNSA. The CDR3 runs to 18 residues. The CDR3 loop is CASSFPSIGGTSTDTQYF.

The rearrangement links TRBV7-9 to TRBJ2-7; TCRdb outputs TRBD2, but without DNA this stays unchecked. This CDR3 comprises 14 residues. From germline, CDR1 is SEHNR and CDR2 FQNEAQ (reference sequence). The CDR3 region is CASSKGTSSYEQYF.

The J gene is TRBJ2-2, the V gene TRBV28. Germline CDR1 MDHEN, CDR2 SYDVKM. This CDR3 region has 12 residues. CDR3 sequence reads: CASFKGTGELFF.

The chain is built from TRBV4-1 and TRBJ2-5; the TCRdb D gene call, TRBD2, has no DNA to confirm it. The CDR3 is 18 amino acids. Germline CDR1 and CDR2: MGHRA and YSYEKL. CDR3 region: CASSQGRGLAGEGETQYF.

The V and J genes are TRBV19 and TRBJ1-2; lacking DNA, the TRBD1 call made by TCRdb goes unchecked. CDR3 length equals 12 residues. Germline V gives CDR1 LNHDA, CDR2 SQIVND (reference sequence). This chain's CDR3 is CASGATNYGYTF.

The V and J genes are TRBV5-5 and TRBJ1-1. Looked up from germline, CDR1 is SGHKS and CDR2 is YYEKEE (reference sequence). This CDR3 has 15 amino acids. The CDR3: CASSLEEGMNTEAFF.

V and J are TRBV7-6 and TRBJ2-4. The CDR3 spans 15 residues. Germline V gene data show CDR1 as SGHVS and CDR2 as FNYEAQ. The CDR3 is CASSLDRLPSDIQYF. Variable domain in full (rest from reference TRBV7-6 and TRBJ2-4): GAGVSQSPRYKVTKRGQDVALRCDPISGHVSLYWYRQALGQGPEFLTYFNYEAQQDKSGLPNDRFSAERPEGSISTLTIQRTEQRDSAMYRCASSLDRLPSDIQYFGAGTRLSVL.

The rearrangement joins TRBV27 to TRBJ2-7; absent DNA, TCRdb's TRBD1 call cannot be checked. The CDR3 spans 12 residues. The V gene's germline CDR1 is MNHEY and CDR2 SMNVEV (reference sequence). The CDR3 loop is CASSSPPGEQYF.

The chain combines TRBV9 with TRBJ2-1. The germline CDR1 and CDR2 sequences are SGDLS and YYNGEE. The CDR3 has 13 residues. CDR3 sequence: CASSVLGVNEQFF.

V usage is TRBV7-6 and J usage is TRBJ2-3; TCRdb calls TRBD1, which cannot be checked without DNA. CDR1 and CDR2 from the germline V gene are SGHVS and FNYEAQ. There are 14 residues in the CDR3. CDR3 residues: CASSWGAGEDTQYF.

The rearrangement joins TRBV4-3 to TRBJ1-1; without DNA, the TCRdb call of TRBD1 cannot be checked. Germline lookup yields CDR1 LGHNA and CDR2 YSLEER. This CDR3 region has 13 residues. This CDR3 is CASSLRGTTEAFF.

V and J are TRBV14 and TRBJ2-5. Germline V gives CDR1 SGHDN, CDR2 FVKESK. The CDR3 has 14 residues. The CDR3 loop is CASSQATTQETQYF.

The V call is TRBV4-1, the J call TRBJ2-5; TCRdb selects TRBD1, and the lack of DNA leaves this call unchecked. CDR1 MGHRA and CDR2 YSYEKL come from the germline V gene. The CDR3 is made up of 15 amino acids. The CDR3 spells CASSQTPAGQETQYF.